This is a list of T cell receptor beta chains from one sample in a study of T-cell reconstitution after alpha-beta-depleted transplantation in children. TCRdb reprocessed the PCR reads via MiXCR and lists one record per CDR3 protein. The sample comprises under 400,000 distinct CDR3 sequences, 23% of which are singletons, and about a tenth rests with the top ten. This material consisted of PBMCs, mostly from graft donor cells, taken 180 days after TCRalphabeta/CD19-depleted stem cell transplant. The receptors here all came from a male patient between 10 and 17 years old who had a stem cell transplant for acute lymphoblastic leukemia, so the T cells may come from the graft donor. Both conserved end residues are part of each CDR3. Each record gives: D gene, J gene, V gene, clone size, CDR3 protein, CDR3 DNA. D genes are given only for firm matches. Size tells how often a clone was seen (once, few, many) or the class of an expanded clone, and some rows leave it out.

>NA|TRBJ2-5|TRBV19|NA
CASRNRDLLAETQYF
TGTGCCAGTCGCAACCGGGACCTCCTCGCGGAGACCCAGTACTTC
>NA|TRBJ1-3|TRBV7-9|many
CASTPTPGNTIYF
TGTGCCAGCACCCCCACCCCAGGGAACACCATATATTTT
>NA|TRBJ2-3|TRBV12-3/TRBV12-4|NA
CASSLIWAGTDTQYF
TGTGCCAGCAGCCTCATATGGGCTGGCACAGATACGCAGTATTTT
>TRBD1|TRBJ2-7|TRBV25-1|many
CASSRGQGAYEQYF
TGTGCCAGCAGCCGGGGACAGGGGGCCTACGAGCAGTACTTC
>TRBD2|TRBJ2-3|TRBV6-5|NA
CASSYRTSGVTSTDTQYF
TGTGCCAGCAGTTACCGGACTAGCGGCGTTACTAGCACAGATACGCAGTATTTT
>TRBD1|TRBJ1-1|TRBV7-6|NA
CASSPRWTGGTEAFF
TGTGCCAGCAGCCCCAGATGGACAGGGGGCACTGAAGCTTTCTTT
>NA|TRBJ2-1|TRBV10-3|NA
CAISAPSANNEQFF
TGTGCCATCAGTGCCCCTAGCGCAAACAATGAGCAGTTCTTC
>NA|TRBJ2-7|TRBV12-3/TRBV12-4|NA
CASSLGRRAREQYF
TGTGCCAGCAGTTTAGGACGCCGGGCCAGGGAGCAGTACTTC
>NA|TRBJ2-3|TRBV7-6|few
CASSLVVAASTDTQYF
TGTGCCAGCAGCTTAGTGGTAGCGGCTAGCACAGATACGCAGTATTTT
>NA|TRBJ1-2|TRBV12-3/TRBV12-4|NA
CASSPLLYGYTF
TGTGCCAGCAGCCCTCTCCTCTATGGCTACACCTTC
>NA|TRBJ1-2|TRBV27|few
CASSLGLGPYGYTF
TGTGCCAGCAGTTTAGGTCTGGGCCCCTATGGCTACACCTTC
>NA|TRBJ2-2|TRBV15|few
CATSRDSGEWGELFF
TGTGCCACCAGCAGAGATTCAGGGGAGTGGGGGGAGCTGTTTTTT
>NA|TRBJ1-5|TRBV28|NA
CASSTQYGAYSNQPQHF
TGTGCCAGCAGTACACAGTATGGCGCCTATAGCAATCAGCCCCAGCATTTT
>NA|TRBJ1-1|TRBV29-1|NA
CSVKDTEAFF
TGCAGCGTTAAAGACACTGAAGCTTTCTTT
>NA|TRBJ1-1|TRBV5-1|NA
CASSVPDTEAFF
TGCGCCAGCAGCGTTCCGGACACTGAAGCTTTCTTT
>NA|TRBJ2-7|TRBV3-1|few
CASSDPGLLTYEQYF
TGTGCCAGCAGCGACCCGGGACTCCTGACCTACGAGCAGTACTTC
>NA|TRBJ2-5|TRBV5-1|NA
CASSQPPGHSLVETQYF
TGCGCCAGCAGCCAGCCTCCGGGACACTCCTTGGTGGAGACCCAGTACTTC
>NA|TRBJ2-5|TRBV11-1|few
CASSFPSAIYQETQYF
TGTGCCAGCAGCTTCCCCAGCGCTATATACCAAGAGACCCAGTACTTC
>NA|TRBJ2-4|TRBV29-1|few
CSVEGGGAKNIQYF
TGCAGCGTTGAAGGCGGAGGAGCCAAAAACATTCAGTACTTC
>TRBD2|TRBJ2-1|TRBV10-3|NA
CAIRGTSAFNEQFF
TGTGCCATCAGGGGGACTAGCGCCTTCAATGAGCAGTTCTTC
>TRBD2|TRBJ2-5|TRBV6-1|NA
CASGSRASGSVRETQYF
TGTGCCAGCGGGTCAAGAGCTAGCGGGAGTGTGAGGGAGACCCAGTACTTC
>NA|TRBJ1-2|TRBV2|NA
CAHKTGYTF
TGTGCCCACAAGACGGGCTACACCTTC
>TRBD2|TRBJ2-1|TRBV20-1|once
CSAREYPGTRNEQFF
TGCAGTGCTAGAGAATATCCGGGGACTAGGAATGAGCAGTTCTTC
>NA|TRBJ1-2|TRBV27|NA
CASSLDPNYGYTF
TGTGCCAGCAGTTTAGACCCTAACTATGGCTACACCTTC
>TRBD1|TRBJ2-7|TRBV7-3|NA
CASSSTGGNDEQYF
TGTGCCAGCAGCTCGACAGGGGGCAACGACGAGCAGTACTTC